The 21 T cell receptor beta chains given below trace back to one sample, sequenced in a study of vaccination and CD4 T cells after COVID-19. TCRdb ran MiXCR on the PCR reads and lists one entry per CDR3 protein. The table has about 24,000 distinct CDR3 sequences, around 50% seen once. The sequenced sample was CD4+ T cells from blood, obtained before SARS-CoV-2 vaccination. The receptors were gathered from a human donor who had recovered from COVID-19.

The chain carries TRBV7-9 and TRBJ2-1; D is perhaps TRBD1 (6 bases). The germline CDR1 and CDR2 sequences are SEHNR and FQNEAQ (reference sequence). The V end was cut by 1 base, the J end by 4 bases, with 14 bases between. The CDR3 totals 16 residues. DNA of the CDR3: TGTGCCAGCAGCTTAGTCATCGCAGGGGCTTACAATGAGCAGTTCTTC. Translation gives CASSLVIAGAYNEQFF. Full variable domain (outside the CDR3, taken from reference TRBV7-9 and TRBJ2-1): DTGVSQNPRHKITKRGQNVTFRCDPISEHNRLYWYRQTLGQGPEFLTYFQNEAQLEKSRLLSDRFSAERPKGSFSTLEIQRTEQGDSAMYLCASSLVIAGAYNEQFFGPGTRLTVL.

This clonotype was seen more than once but under ten times. The chain is built from TRBV19 and TRBJ2-5; 9 nucleotides agree with TRBD2. The CDR3 sequence is 14 residues long. The V gene's germline CDR1 is LNHDA and CDR2 SQIVND (reference sequence). V was pared by 4 bases and J by 2 bases, with 2 bases of the junction left unmatched. In DNA, the CDR3 is TGTGCCAGTAGTACTCTAGCGGGACAAGAGACCCAGTACTTC. Translating it yields CASSTLAGQETQYF.

In DNA form, the CDR3 reads TGTGCCTGGAATGAATGGCTCACTGAAGCTTTCTTT. It codes for CAWNEWLTEAFF. The chain combines TRBV30 with TRBJ1-1; no definite D call. Looked up from germline, CDR1 is GTSNPN and CDR2 is SVGIG (reference sequence). This CDR3 spans 12 amino acids. V was trimmed by 4 bases and J by 4 bases, leaving 10 bases between them. The full variable domain, completed using reference TRBV30 and TRBJ1-1, is SQTIHQWPATLVQPVGSPLSLECTVEGTSNPNLYWYRQAAGRGLQLLFYSVGIGQISSEVPQNLSASRPQDRQFILSSKKLLLSDSGFYLCAWNEWLTEAFFGQGTRLTVV.

This chain connects TRBV10-3 to TRBJ2-7, with TRBD2 matching over 13 bases. The CDR3 totals 15 residues. V was clipped by 3 bases and J by 2 bases; unmatched bases: 1. Germline V gene sequence: CDR1 ENHRY, CDR2 SYGVKD. CDR3 nucleotide sequence: TGTGCCATCAGTGACGGGACTAGCGGGACCTACGAGCAGTACTTC. This translates into CAISDGTSGTYEQYF.

Remarks on this clonotype: At one end the junction does not follow the germline gene, possibly because of a read error. The chain uses TRBV2 and TRBJ2-2; D is perhaps TRBD2 (5 bases). This CDR3 is built from 13 residues. From germline, CDR1 is SNHLY and CDR2 FYNNEI. The CDR3 DNA is TGTGCCAGCAGTGAGGGGTACACCGGGGAGTTGTTTTTT. It is translated as CASSEGYTGELFF.

The chain employs TRBV28 and TRBJ2-6; the D gene is possibly TRBD1 (5 bases). In germline, CDR1 is MDHEN, CDR2 SYDVKM. CDR3 length equals 14 residues. The V end was cut by 9 bases, the J end by 1 base, with 10 bases between. CDR3 sequence: CASHTGSGANVLTF. The DNA of the CDR3 is TGTGCCAGTCACACAGGTTCTGGGGCCAACGTCCTGACTTTC.

This clonotype has only one observation. This sequence joins TRBV21-1 and TRBJ2-1; the tabulated D call, TRBD2, remains unverified against the DNA. TRBV21-1 counts as a pseudogene. The CDR3 sequence is 16 residues long. CDR3 protein: CANLGNSGTCRNEQFF. Written as DNA, the CDR3 is TGTGCCAACCTAGGGAATAGCGGGACCTGTCGGAATGAGCAGTTCTTC.

V and J are TRBV2 and TRBJ2-2; 9 bases are shared with TRBD1. V gave up 7 bases and J gave up 5 bases; unmatched junction bases: 8. The CDR3 sequence is 15 residues long. Per germline, CDR1 SNHLY and CDR2 FYNNEI. CDR3 sequence reads: CASMKGTGQTGELFF. Written as DNA, the CDR3 is TGTGCCAGCATGAAAGGGACAGGGCAGACCGGGGAGCTGTTTTTT.

The V and J genes are TRBV7-2 and TRBJ2-7; D is ambiguous. Trimming cost V 5 bases and J 6 bases, with 8 bases left between them. CDR1 and CDR2 from the germline V gene are SGHTA and FQGNSA. The CDR3 covers 11 residues. The CDR3, as DNA: TGTGCCAGCAGCGAGCAGCGCGAGCAGTACTTC. The encoded protein is CASSEQREQYF.

This clonotype was observed a handful of times. The chain joins TRBV27 to TRBJ1-2; TRBD1 matches at 8 bases. Germline V lookup: CDR1 MNHEY, CDR2 SMNVEV (reference sequence). The CDR3 contains 14 residues. V was clipped by 5 bases and J by 8 bases; unmatched bases: 10. CDR3: CASSLRTGLGGYTF. In DNA, the CDR3 is TGTGCCAGCAGTCTCCGGACAGGGTTGGGCGGCTACACCTTC.

This rearrangement joins TRBV7-9 to TRBJ1-1; 7 bases align to TRBD1. This CDR3 has 13 residues. The germline V gene has CDR1 SEHNR and CDR2 FQNEAQ (reference sequence). Trimming removed 5 bases from V and 5 bases from J; junction bases left unmatched: 5. DNA of the CDR3: TGTGCCAGCAGCGGGCAGGGACAGACTGAAGCTTTCTTT. Its translation: CASSGQGQTEAFF.

This clonotype has a handful of counts. The chain carries TRBV6-1 and TRBJ2-5, with 10 bases identical to TRBD2. Germline V CDR1 and CDR2: MNHNS, SASEGT. The junction had 9 bases not matched to a gene; V was cut back by 6 bases and J by 5 bases. CDR3 length: 15 residues. CDR3 DNA: TGTGCCAGCAGGAGGACTAGCGGTGTCTGGGAGACCCAGTACTTC. Translated, it gives CASRRTSGVWETQYF.

This clonotype was detected a few times. This sequence joins TRBV7-3 and TRBJ2-3; possible D gene TRBD1, 5 bases. The germline gives CDR1 SGHTA, CDR2 FQGTGA. The CDR3 runs to 13 residues. Trimming left V 5 bases short and J 1 base short, with 7 bases between. The CDR3 DNA follows: TGTGCCAGCAGCGTGACAGGCACAGATACGCAGTATTTT. It codes for CASSVTGTDTQYF.

This clonotype was observed a handful of times. V and J are TRBV6-1 and TRBJ1-5; TRBD1 is a possible D gene (6 bases). Between the trimmed V and J ends, which lost 0 bases and 10 bases, there was a span of 19 bases. The CDR3 extends over 16 amino acids. Germline V gene sequence: CDR1 MNHNS, CDR2 SASEGT. DNA for the CDR3: TGTGCCAGCAGTGAAGCGCGCGGGGGCGCAACCGTCCCCCAGCATTTT. This codes for CASSEARGGATVPQHF.

The chain has TRBV20-1 and TRBJ2-7; tentative D call: TRBD1 (6 bases). Germline-derived CDR1 and CDR2 are DFQATT and SNEGSKA (reference sequence). This CDR3 spans 12 amino acids. V was shortened by 3 bases and J by 7 bases, with 13 bases between the two germline ends. The CDR3 sequence: CSARGTGREQYF. CDR3 bases: TGCAGTGCTAGGGGCACAGGGAGAGAGCAGTACTTC.

In this sample, this clonotype turned up once. The V gene is TRBV6-2 or TRBV6-3, the J gene TRBJ2-7, with D possibly matching TRBD1 (5 bases). V lost 7 bases and J lost 0, with 13 bases in between. The CDR3 is made up of 14 amino acids. Germline lookup yields CDR1 MNHEY and CDR2 SVGEGT. The CDR3 loop reads CASKGRSVSYEQYF. CDR3 nucleotides: TGTGCCAGCAAGGGGCGGAGCGTCTCCTACGAGCAGTACTTC.

This clonotype turned up a few times. The V and J genes are TRBV6-1 and TRBJ1-5; D gene ambiguous. V lost 6 bases and J 3 bases, leaving 15 bases between the germline ends. CDR1 and CDR2 (germline): MNHNS, SASEGT. There are 15 residues in the CDR3. The CDR3 is CASSPARPPNQPQHF. The CDR3 DNA follows: TGTGCCAGCAGCCCAGCCCGCCCACCCAATCAGCCCCAGCATTTT.

This clonotype has just a few counts. The rearrangement joins TRBV7-3 to TRBJ2-2; D might be TRBD2 (6 bases). In germline, CDR1 is SGHTA, CDR2 FQGTGA. V lost 4 bases and J 4 bases, leaving 7 bases between the germline ends. This CDR3 contains 13 residues. The CDR3 DNA sequence: TGTGCCAGCAGCTGGAGGGCCACCGGGGAGCTGTTTTTT. As protein: CASSWRATGELFF.

This rearrangement joins TRBV6-2 or TRBV6-3 to TRBJ2-4, with D possibly matching TRBD1 (6 bases). The V end lost 6 bases, the J end lost 7 bases, and 16 bases lay between the germline ends. The CDR3 has 14 amino acids. The V gene's germline CDR1 is MNHEY and CDR2 SVGEGT. The CDR3 loop reads CASRSHPQGNIQYF. The DNA of the CDR3 is TGTGCCAGCAGGTCCCACCCGCAGGGGAACATTCAGTACTTC.

The rearrangement joins TRBV19 to TRBJ2-7, with 8 bases that match TRBD1. This CDR3 is built from 15 residues. Looked up from germline, CDR1 is LNHDA and CDR2 is SQIVND (reference sequence). J gave up 0 bases and V 5 bases, and 6 bases lay outside the gene matches. The chain's CDR3 is CASSPGQGRSYEQYF. The CDR3 DNA reads as TGTGCCAGTAGTCCTGGACAGGGCCGCTCCTACGAGCAGTACTTC. Combining the CDR3 with reference TRBV19 and TRBJ2-7 gives the whole variable domain DGGITQSPKYLFRKEGQNVTLSCEQNLNHDAMYWYRQDPGQGLRLIYYSQIVNDFQKGDIAEGYSVSREKKESFPLTVTSAQKNPTAFYLCASSPGQGRSYEQYFGPGTRLTVT.

The chain carries TRBV7-2 and TRBJ2-5; 13 bases line up with TRBD2. The germline gives CDR1 SGHTA, CDR2 FQGNSA. The CDR3 is 16 amino acids. V was clipped by 5 bases and J by 2 bases; unmatched bases: 5. CDR3 nucleotides: TGTGCCAGCAGCACTGGACTAGCGGGGGCTCAAGAGACCCAGTACTTC. Its protein product is CASSTGLAGAQETQYF.